This entry describes one TCR beta chain. This specimen comes from a study of blood T cell repertoires in COVID-19. Study-level background: Spain, Italy and the United States supplied samples that represented acute and convalescent COVID-19.

Those enrolled, adults aged 18 to 89 years, came from around 25 US areas. Clinical history as reported by participants underpinned cohort assignment. V dropped 4 bases and J dropped 6 bases, with 13 bases sitting between them. This CDR3 is 13 amino acids long. Germline V CDR1 and CDR2: SGHDN, FVKESK. The table came from immunoSEQ multiplex PCR; TCRdb's copy has only in-frame clones and leaves some out. Of approximately 300,000 clones listed, 87% are singletons. This sequence originates from a woman younger than 45 who had recovered from COVID-19. This chain uses TRBV14 with TRBJ2-7, with no clear D. The specimen sequenced was PBMCs or T cells enriched from blood (not recorded which). CDR3 coding DNA: TGTGCCAGCAGCCTGGTCGGATCGGGCGAGCAGTACTTC. This translates into CASSLVGSGEQYF.